Listed below are T cell receptor beta chains from one sample, sequenced in a study of vaccination and CD4 T cells after COVID-19. Antigens for these TCRs are unknown. One entry per CDR3 protein results from TCRdb running MiXCR on the PCR reads. The repertoire has approximately 7,500 distinct CDR3 sequences, about 68% of them found once; the top ten carry approximately 17%. Sample: CD4+ T cells from blood, cultured in vitro. The receptors originated from a human donor who had recovered from COVID-19. CDR3s include the opening cysteine and the closing phenylalanine or tryptophan. The D gene is left open where the match is weak. Some rows mark clone size as missing; the rest say once, few, many or name a class of expanded clone.

>.|TRBJ1-5|TRBV27|15|few
CASSPGLNSNQPQHF
TGTGCCAGCAGTCCAGGACTTAATAGCAATCAGCCCCAGCATTTT
>.|TRBJ1-5|TRBV5-5|17|.
CASSLRQGPNSNQPQHF
TGTGCCAGCAGCTTGAGGCAGGGGCCTAATAGCAATCAGCCCCAGCATTTT
>TRBD2|TRBJ2-1|TRBV20-1|20|.
CSASAPRETWTSGNYNEQFF
TGCAGTGCTAGTGCCCCCCGGGAAACCTGGACTAGCGGTAACTACAATGAGCAGTTCTTC
>.|TRBJ2-5|TRBV5-1|13|.
CASSRAGEETQYF
TGCGCCAGCAGCCGAGCAGGGGAGGAGACCCAGTACTTC
>TRBD1|TRBJ2-2|TRBV7-3|17|.
CASSLTGQGARTGELFF
TGTGCCAGCAGCTTAACCGGACAGGGGGCTCGTACCGGGGAGCTGTTTTTT
>.|TRBJ1-5|TRBV18|13|.
CASSPGRDQPQHF
TGTGCCAGCTCACCCGGAAGGGATCAGCCCCAGCATTTT
>.|TRBJ2-5|TRBV14|14|.
CASSQTSQLSTQYF
TGTGCCAGCAGCCAAACTTCGCAACTCAGTACCCAGTACTTC
>TRBD1|TRBJ2-7|TRBV19|13|.
CASSKDRAYEQYF
TGTGCCAGTAGTAAGGACAGGGCCTACGAGCAGTACTTC
>TRBD2|TRBJ2-3|TRBV27|16|.
CASSIRTSGGEDTQYF
TGTGCCAGCAGTATCAGGACTAGCGGGGGGGAAGATACGCAGTATTTT
>.|TRBJ2-5|TRBV19|15|.
CASSRARGEQETQYF
TGTGCCAGTAGTAGGGCCAGGGGCGAACAAGAGACCCAGTACTTC
>.|TRBJ1-5|TRBV7-2|12|.
CASSMLDQPQHF
TGTGCCAGCAGCATGTTAGATCAGCCCCAGCATTTT
>.|TRBJ1-2|TRBV6-1|15|.
CASSEAVVTDYGYTF
TGTGCCAGCAGTGAAGCAGTAGTTACGGACTATGGCTACACCTTC
>.|TRBJ2-7|TRBV12-3/TRBV12-4|15|.
CASSFGRGQSYEQYF
TGTGCCAGCAGTTTCGGAAGGGGCCAGTCCTACGAGCAGTACTTC
>TRBD1|TRBJ1-6|TRBV7-2|15|.
CASSSGQGSLSPLHF
TGTGCCAGCAGCTCGGGACAGGGGAGTCTTTCACCCCTCCACTTT
>TRBD1|TRBJ1-6|TRBV7-8|17|.
CASSSPGDRALWSPLHF
TGTGCCAGCAGTTCGCCGGGCGACAGGGCGCTATGGTCACCCCTCCACTTT
>.|TRBJ1-1|TRBV27|15|few
CASSTAGGRGAEAFF
TGTGCCAGCAGTACGGCCGGTGGCAGGGGTGCTGAAGCTTTCTTT
>TRBD1|TRBJ2-5|TRBV6-5|15|.
CASSYSDRGIETQYF
TGTGCCAGCAGTTATTCAGACAGGGGAATAGAGACCCAGTACTTC
>.|TRBJ2-1|TRBV29-1|14|.
CSVDRDFSYNEQFF
TGCAGCGTCGACAGGGACTTCTCCTACAATGAGCAGTTCTTC
>.|TRBJ2-1|TRBV10-1|12|.
CASGDSSNEQFF
TGCGCCAGCGGTGATAGCTCGAATGAGCAGTTCTTC
>TRBD2|TRBJ2-7|TRBV10-3|16|medium-sized
CAISERGGGSSYEQYF
TGTGCCATCAGTGAGAGGGGCGGGGGGAGCTCCTACGAGCAGTACTTC
>.|TRBJ1-1|TRBV5-1|14|.
CASSFRGMNTEAFF
TGCGCCAGCAGCTTTAGGGGCATGAACACTGAAGCTTTCTTT
>.|TRBJ1-6|TRBV6-1|11|few
CASSHDSPLHF
TGTGCCTCCTCTCATGATTCACCCCTCCACTTT
>.|TRBJ2-3|TRBV6-1|15|medium-sized
CASSLGRELTDTQYF
TGTGCCAGCAGCCTGGGACGCGAGTTGACAGATACGCAGTATTTT
>TRBD1|TRBJ2-7|TRBV7-9|12|.
CASSVGQYEQYF
TGTGCCAGCAGCGTGGGACAGTACGAGCAGTACTTC
>TRBD1|TRBJ1-1|TRBV19|11|.
CASSWTGVAFF
TGTGCCAGTAGTTGGACAGGGGTAGCTTTCTTT
>.|TRBJ1-2|TRBV6-1|13|.
CASSEKENYGYTF
TGTGCCAGCAGTGAAAAGGAGAACTATGGCTACACCTTC
>.|TRBJ2-5|TRBV21-1|13|.
CASGRLARETQYF
TGTGCCAGCGGGCGACTAGCTCGTGAGACCCAGTACTTC
>.|TRBJ2-1|TRBV19|12|.
CASSTARLGQFF
TGTGCCAGTAGTACAGCGCGCCTTGGGCAGTTCTTC
>.|TRBJ1-5|TRBV20-1|14|.
CSASPRGAVQPQHF
TGCAGTGCTAGCCCTCGGGGGGCGGTTCAGCCCCAGCATTTT
>.|TRBJ1-3|TRBV6-1|16|once
CASSGSWGIAGNTIYF
TGTGCCAGCAGTGGGTCCTGGGGGATAGCTGGAAACACCATATATTTT
>.|TRBJ2-3|TRBV7-9|17|.
CASSLSSGASGTDTQYF
TGTGCCAGCAGCTTATCATCCGGGGCTAGCGGCACAGATACGCAGTATTTT
>.|TRBJ2-7|TRBV20-1|12|once
CSTRDLTYEQYF
TGCAGTACCAGGGACTTAACCTACGAGCAGTACTTC
>TRBD2|TRBJ2-1|TRBV25-1|18|few
CASSELGTSGSMYNEQFF
TGTGCCAGCAGTGAACTGGGGACTAGCGGGAGTATGTACAATGAGCAGTTCTTC
>TRBD2|TRBJ2-1|TRBV27|15|.
CASRRPGTSGREQFF
TGTGCCAGCAGGCGACCCGGGACTAGCGGGCGTGAGCAGTTCTTC
>.|TRBJ1-5|TRBV12-2|16|.
CASRLVRTVGDQPQHF
TGTGCAAGTCGCTTAGTCAGGACAGTGGGGGATCAGCCCCAGCATTTT
>.|TRBJ1-1|TRBV9|14|.
CASSVKGEGTEAFF
TGTGCCAGCAGCGTAAAAGGGGAGGGCACTGAAGCTTTCTTT
>.|TRBJ2-5|TRBV20-1|13|few
CSARDGSLETQYF
TGCAGTGCTAGAGATGGGAGCCTAGAGACCCAGTACTTC
>TRBD2|TRBJ2-7|TRBV7-2|17|few
CASSPGTSGRILYEQYF
TGTGCCAGCAGCCCCGGGACTAGCGGGAGGATTCTCTACGAGCAGTACTTC
>.|TRBJ2-2|TRBV2|15|.
CASSEGPPGTGELFF
TGTGCCAGCAGTGAGGGTCCCCCAGGGACCGGGGAGCTGTTTTTT
>TRBD1|TRBJ1-5|TRBV19|16|.
CASSSGTVVRRQPQHF
TGTGCCAGTAGTAGCGGGACAGTGGTACGAAGACAGCCCCAGCATTTT
>TRBD1|TRBJ1-2|TRBV20-1|15|few
CSARDVLQGVYGYTF
TGCAGTGCTAGAGATGTGCTCCAGGGGGTCTATGGCTACACCTTC
>.|TRBJ1-1|TRBV11-2|14|.
CASSFTLGKTEAFF
TGTGCCAGCAGCTTCACCCTCGGGAAGACTGAAGCTTTCTTT
>TRBD1|TRBJ1-1|TRBV25-1|12|few
CASSSGGTEAFF
TGTGCCAGCAGTTCAGGGGGCACTGAAGCTTTCTTT
>.|TRBJ2-1|TRBV4-3|13|.
CASSLFPGDKQFF
TGCGCCAGCAGCCTGTTTCCCGGGGACAAGCAGTTCTTC
>TRBD1|TRBJ1-5|TRBV6-1|16|.
CASSPRTGGGNQPQHF
TGTGCCAGCAGCCCTCGGACAGGGGGAGGTAATCAGCCCCAGCATTTT
>.|TRBJ1-5|TRBV6-5|15|.
CASSYKGDAGQPQHF
TGTGCCAGCAGTTATAAGGGGGACGCTGGTCAGCCCCAGCATTTT
>TRBD1|TRBJ2-3|TRBV6-5|15|.
CASSYSAGGADTQYF
TGTGCCAGCAGTTACTCGGCAGGGGGCGCAGATACGCAGTATTTT
>.|TRBJ2-3|TRBV4-3|15|.
CASSQVRASTDTQYF
TGCGCCAGCAGCCAAGTGAGAGCTAGCACAGATACGCAGTATTTT
>.|TRBJ2-4|TRBV7-2|13|.
CASSVRGQNIQYF
TGTGCCAGCAGCGTCCGGGGCCAAAACATTCAGTACTTC
>.|TRBJ1-1|TRBV6-1|13|.
CASTTGASTEAFF
TGTGCCAGCACAACGGGGGCCAGCACTGAAGCTTTCTTT
>.|TRBJ1-5|TRBV7-8|16|few
CASSLGRGRSNQPQHF
TGTGCCAGCAGCTTAGGACGGGGTCGTAGCAATCAGCCCCAGCATTTT
>TRBD1|TRBJ1-1|TRBV25-1|13|large
CASKTPGGTEAFF
TGTGCCAGTAAAACGCCAGGGGGCACTGAAGCTTTCTTT
>.|TRBJ2-7|TRBV20-1|12|.
CSARRGPDKQYF
TGCAGTGCTAGACGGGGACCTGATAAGCAGTACTTC
>.|TRBJ1-4|TRBV7-2|12|once
CASSLVRGELFF
TGTGCCAGCAGCTTAGTTAGAGGAGAACTGTTTTTT
>.|TRBJ1-5|TRBV7-2|13|medium-sized
CASSTRGGQPQHF
TGTGCCAGCAGCACCAGGGGTGGTCAGCCCCAGCATTTT
>.|TRBJ2-7|TRBV7-9|14|.
CASSRRTASYEQYF
TGTGCCAGCAGCCGAAGGACAGCCTCCTACGAGCAGTACTTC
>TRBD1|TRBJ2-4|TRBV27|16|once
CASSLLTGGRKNIQYF
TGTGCCAGCAGTTTATTGACAGGGGGCCGCAAAAACATTCAGTACTTC
>.|TRBJ2-7|TRBV20-1|10|.
CSAGSREQYF
TGCAGTGCTGGAAGCCGGGAGCAGTACTTC
>TRBD2|TRBJ2-1|TRBV7-2|16|.
CASSRDYRILYNEQFF
TGTGCCAGCAGTCGGGACTACCGGATCCTTTACAATGAGCAGTTCTTC